Below, 14 T cell receptor beta chains from the same sample are listed, as sequenced in a study of blood T cells in healthy people across ages. A second PCR, run for roughly 7 to 12 cycles, used a sample-barcoded 5' primer plus a J-beta primer mix. TCRdb re-called the 5' RACE reads through MiXCR, storing one row per CDR3 protein. This table has about 720,000 distinct CDR3 sequences, around a fifth appearing once. Specimen: blood. These receptors were obtained from a man aged 70-80 years in good health.

The chain recombines TRBV5-1 with TRBJ2-5, with 8 positions matching TRBD1. The J segment lost 2 bases and the V segment lost 0 bases, leaving 6 bases of the junction unmatched. This CDR3 is built from 16 residues. Germline V gene lookup returns CDR1 SGHRS and CDR2 YFSETQ. The CDR3 spells CASSLVVTGVQETQYF. In nucleotides, the CDR3 is TGCGCCAGCAGCTTGGTCGTGACAGGGGTTCAAGAGACCCAGTACTTC. The entire variable domain, with the rest obtained from reference TRBV5-1 and TRBJ2-5, is as follows: KAGVTQTPRYLIKTRGQQVTLSCSPISGHRSVSWYQQTPGQGLQFLFEYFSETQRNKGNFPGRFSGRQFSNSRSEMNVSTLELGDSALYLCASSLVVTGVQETQYFGPGTRLLVL.

This clonotype was counted between two and nine times. One junction end does not reproduce the germline sequence, and a read error may be involved. The chain employs TRBV5-5 and TRBJ2-1; 8 bases agree with TRBD2. Germline V gene data show CDR1 as SGHKS and CDR2 as YYEKEE (reference sequence). CDR3 size: 15 residues. CDR3 loop: CASRLGRGGNNEQFF. The CDR3 DNA is TGTGCCAGCAGATTGGGACGGGGGGGAAACAATGAGCAGTTCTTC. The complete variable domain, with remaining parts taken from reference TRBV5-5 and TRBJ2-1, reads DAGVTQSPTHLIKTRGQQVTLRCSPISGHKSVSWYQQVLGQGPQFIFQYYEKEERGRGNFPDRFSARQFPNYSSELNVNALLLGDSALYLCASRLGRGGNNEQFFGPGTRLTVL.

The chain employs TRBV12-3 or TRBV12-4 and TRBJ1-1, with 7 positions matching TRBD1. CDR3 size: 13 residues. V trimming: 6 bases; J trimming: 5 bases; junction bases outside the gene matches: 6. In DNA, the CDR3 is TGTGCCAGCAGAAGACAGGGTGTGACTGAAGCTTTCTTT. It translates to CASRRQGVTEAFF.

For the CDR3, the DNA is TGTGCCAGCAGTGAACGGATAGACTTAGGCTACACCTTC. Protein sequence: CASSERIDLGYTF. This chain links TRBV6-1 with TRBJ1-2, with D unresolved. V was trimmed by 2 bases and J by 8 bases, leaving 12 bases between them. CDR1 MNHNS and CDR2 SASEGT come from the germline V gene. CDR3 size: 13 residues.

This clonotype has a handful of counts. J is TRBJ1-1 and V is TRBV29-1, with TRBD1 matching 8 bases. CDR1 is SQVTM and CDR2 is ANQGSEA in the germline V gene. This CDR3 is built from 13 residues. J gave up 7 bases and V 3 bases, and 7 bases lay outside the gene matches. The CDR3 loop reads CSVDRTGSGEAFF. DNA of the CDR3: TGCAGCGTTGACCGGACAGGGTCGGGTGAAGCTTTCTTT. Using reference TRBV29-1 and TRBJ1-1 for the parts outside the CDR3, the full variable domain is SAVISQKPSRDICQRGTSLTIQCQVDSQVTMMFWYRQQPGQSLTLIATANQGSEATYESGFVIDKFPISRPNLTFSTLTVSNMSPEDSSIYLCSVDRTGSGEAFFGQGTRLTVV.

This rearrangement joins TRBV12-3 or TRBV12-4 to TRBJ2-4; D is unresolved. This CDR3 contains 15 residues. V dropped 7 bases and J dropped 7 bases, with 20 bases sitting between them. CDR3 DNA: TGTGCCAGCACCCCTGGAGTACTTGGTTGGAACATTCAGTACTTC. This translates into CASTPGVLGWNIQYF.

This clonotype showed up just a few times. The J gene is TRBJ2-2, the V gene TRBV18; D might be TRBD1 (5 bases). CDR1 KGHSH and CDR2 LQKENI come from the germline V gene. Trimming took 5 bases from V and 10 from J, leaving 11 bases between them. The CDR3 covers 12 residues. CDR3 region: CASSSRVMELFF. Written as DNA, the CDR3 is TGTGCCAGCTCATCCAGGGTAATGGAGCTGTTTTTT.

CDR3 nucleotide sequence: TGTGCCAGCAGCTTGTCCCAAAATTCGGATACGCAGTATTTT. Encoded protein: CASSLSQNSDTQYF. The chain recombines TRBV7-2 with TRBJ2-3; the D is unclear. V lost 3 bases to trimming and J lost 6 bases, with 13 bases between them. Germline lookup yields CDR1 SGHTA and CDR2 FQGNSA. This CDR3 contains 14 residues.

This clonotype was detected only a few times. The chain recombines TRBV20-1 with TRBJ2-1; no definite D call. Germline lookup yields CDR1 DFQATT and CDR2 SNEGSKA (reference sequence). V was shortened by 0 bases and J by 8 bases, with 23 bases between the two germline ends. The CDR3 length is 17 residues. As DNA, the CDR3 is TGCAGTGCTAGAGATTTCCCGAGGACCCCCAGCACCGATGAGCAGTTCTTC. This sequence encodes CSARDFPRTPSTDEQFF.

The V and J genes are TRBV5-5 and TRBJ2-7; D may correspond to TRBD1 or TRBD2 (5 bases each). The CDR3 extends over 16 amino acids. Trimming cost V 4 bases and J 0 bases, with 17 bases left between them. CDR1 and CDR2 (germline): SGHKS, YYEKEE (reference sequence). The CDR3 sequence is CASSLIGTVSSYEQYF. CDR3 coding DNA: TGTGCCAGCAGCCTTATAGGGACGGTCAGCTCCTACGAGCAGTACTTC.

This clonotype was seen only a few times. CDR3 coding DNA: TGTGCCAGCAGTGAGATGGGGGCGATAACTGAAGCTTTCTTT. This gives the protein CASSEMGAITEAFF. The rearrangement links TRBV6-1 to TRBJ1-1, with a tentative D call TRBD1 (6 bases). Germline V gene sequence: CDR1 MNHNS, CDR2 SASEGT. V lost 3 bases to trimming and J lost 5 bases, with 13 bases between them. The CDR3 covers 14 residues.

The rearrangement uses TRBV2 and TRBJ2-3, with 10 bases matching TRBD1. Germline values: CDR1 SNHLY, CDR2 FYNNEI. The CDR3 extends over 15 amino acids. Unmatched junction bases numbered 13, after V lost 6 bases and J lost 10 bases. The DNA for the CDR3 is TGTGCCAGCAGACTCGGGACAGGGGAGAACCATCCGCAGTATTTT. This encodes CASRLGTGENHPQYF.

The chain has TRBV7-9 and TRBJ1-3, with 7 nucleotides matching TRBD1. Germline CDR1 and CDR2: SEHNR and FQNEAQ (reference sequence). This CDR3 spans 16 amino acids. The ends lost 6 bases at V and 0 bases at J; junction bases unmatched: 8. The CDR3 spells CASSRTGTASGNTIYF. Here the CDR3 DNA reads TGTGCCAGCAGTAGAACCGGGACAGCCTCTGGAAACACCATATATTTT.

The chain recombines TRBV4-2 with TRBJ1-5; TRBD1 matches at 7 bases. The germline V gene has CDR1 LGHNA and CDR2 YNFKEQ. V shed 2 bases and J 0 bases; nucleotides not matched to a gene: 10. The CDR3 sequence is 18 residues long. CDR3 DNA sequence: TGTGCCAGCAGCCAAACAGGGACAGTCTTTTATAGCAATCAGCCCCAGCATTTT. Amino acid sequence: CASSQTGTVFYSNQPQHF.